The next 17 T cell receptor beta chains were all read from a single sample in a study of brain T cells in children with intractable seizures. Time point noted: blood from clinic visit 5 months post-surgery; TSC patient then seizure free. The protocol was immunoSEQ multiplex PCR, while the TCRdb copy is restricted to in-frame clones and leaves out a portion. The profile shows about 340,000 clones, 85% to 95% of them singletons. The sample consisted of peripheral blood, taken more than 4 months after surgery. The receptors were sampled from a boy in the first two years of life with tuberous sclerosis and intractable seizures.

This clone was found once. The rearrangement joins TRBV7-9 to TRBJ1-2; D is unclear. V was cut by 5 bases and J by 10 bases, with 17 bases left in between. The germline CDR1 and CDR2 sequences are SEHNR and FQNEAQ (reference sequence). The CDR3 loop spans 13 amino acids. The CDR3 nucleotides are TGTGCCAGCAGCCCCGGGTCCGAAAAGGCCTACACCTTC. Translating gives CASSPGSEKAYTF.

This clone was picked up one time. The genes are TRBV5-1 and TRBJ1-5; D gene unclear. The CDR3 is made up of 13 amino acids. Trimming left V 4 bases short and J 5 bases short, with 10 bases between. CDR1 and CDR2 (germline): SGHRS, YFSETQ. The CDR3 sequence: CASSRGGDQPQHF. The CDR3, as DNA: TGCGCCAGCAGCCGGGGTGGCGATCAGCCCCAGCATTTT. Supplemented by reference TRBV5-1 and TRBJ1-5, the full variable domain reads KAGVTQTPRYLIKTRGQQVTLSCSPISGHRSVSWYQQTPGQGLQFLFEYFSETQRNKGNFPGRFSGRQFSNSRSEMNVSTLELGDSALYLCASSRGGDQPQHFGDGTRLSIL.

The CDR3 reads CASMYYTGELFF. CDR3 DNA: TGTGCCAGCATGTATTATACCGGGGAGCTGTTTTTT. The chain employs TRBV6-6 and TRBJ2-2; the D is unclear. The V end lost 7 bases, the J end lost 5 bases, and 8 bases lay between the germline ends. In germline, CDR1 is MNHNY, CDR2 SVGAGI (reference sequence). CDR3 size: 12 residues.

This chain links TRBV30 with TRBJ2-3, with D unclear. This CDR3 region has 12 residues. V was pared by 2 bases and J by 6 bases, with 9 bases between. Per the germline V gene, CDR1 is GTSNPN and CDR2 is SVGIG (reference sequence). CDR3 bases: TGTGCCTGGAGTCGACTTGTGGATACGCAGTATTTT. Protein sequence: CAWSRLVDTQYF.

This chain links TRBV19 with TRBJ2-7; 9 bases line up with TRBD2. The CDR3 spans 14 residues. CDR1 and CDR2 (germline): LNHDA, SQIVND (reference sequence). V shed 9 bases, J shed 1 base, and the junction held 7 bases outside the gene matches. Here the CDR3 DNA reads TGTGCCAGCGCTGCGCTAGCGGGATCCTACGAGCAGTACTTC. This translates into CASAALAGSYEQYF. The full variable domain, rest sourced from reference TRBV19 and TRBJ2-7, is DGGITQSPKYLFRKEGQNVTLSCEQNLNHDAMYWYRQDPGQGLRLIYYSQIVNDFQKGDIAEGYSVSREKKESFPLTVTSAQKNPTAFYLCASAALAGSYEQYFGPGTRLTVT.

The chain employs TRBV4-1 and TRBJ1-1, with D unresolved. V was shortened by 1 base and J by 5 bases, with 11 bases between the two germline ends. Germline V CDR1 and CDR2: MGHRA, YSYEKL. The CDR3 loop spans 14 amino acids. The CDR3 DNA follows: TGCGCCAGCAGCCAAGTCATTCGGGGTACTGAAGCTTTCTTT. This translates into CASSQVIRGTEAFF.

The chain links TRBV2 to TRBJ1-3; 11 bases fit TRBD1. This CDR3 is built from 16 residues. Trimming took 2 bases from V and 7 from J; bases not matched to a gene: 7. Germline CDR1 reads SNHLY; CDR2 reads FYNNEI. CDR3 residues: CASSEWDGQGANTIYF. Here the CDR3 DNA reads TGTGCCAGCAGTGAATGGGATGGACAGGGGGCGAACACCATATATTTT.

CDR3 in DNA: TGTGCCAGCAGTAGTGACGGTTTCGGTGAAAAACTGTTTTTT. It is translated as CASSSDGFGEKLFF. The chain links TRBV2 to TRBJ1-4; D is unclear. Germline-derived CDR1 and CDR2 are SNHLY and FYNNEI. The CDR3 length is 14 residues. Trimming cost V 5 bases and J 7 bases, with 14 bases left between them.

Here the CDR3 reads CASSPRDRDSPLHF. Written as DNA, the CDR3 is TGTGCCAGCAGCCCCCGGGACAGAGATTCACCCCTCCACTTT. The chain joins TRBV5-6 to TRBJ1-6, with TRBD1 matching 7 bases. The CDR3 is 14 residues long. With V trimmed by 4 bases and J by 8 bases, 6 bases remained unmatched. Germline V gene data show CDR1 as SGHDT and CDR2 as YYEEEE. Full variable domain (remainder filled in from reference TRBV5-6 and TRBJ1-6): DAGVTQSPTHLIKTRGQQVTLRCSPKSGHDTVSWYQQALGQGPQFIFQYYEEEERQRGNFPDRFSGHQFPNYSSELNVNALLLGDSALYLCASSPRDRDSPLHFGNGTRLTVT.

The chain carries TRBV19 and TRBJ2-7; a weak D match, TRBD1 (6 bases). V gave up 3 bases and J gave up 6 bases, with 18 bases separating them. The CDR3 extends over 15 amino acids. Germline V gene lookup returns CDR1 LNHDA and CDR2 SQIVND (reference sequence). CDR3 DNA: TGTGCCAGTAGTATTGGGTCAGGGGCTACTCGCGAGCAGTACTTC. This translates into CASSIGSGATREQYF.

The chain uses TRBV6-1 and TRBJ1-1; tentatively, D is TRBD1 (5 bases). The CDR3 runs 16 residues. Per germline, CDR1 MNHNS and CDR2 SASEGT. Trimming left V 2 bases short and J 6 bases short, with 19 bases between. For the CDR3, the DNA is TGTGCCAGCAGTGAACCGGGACCCGTCTCTATCCCTGAAGCTTTCTTT. It is translated as CASSEPGPVSIPEAFF.

DNA of the CDR3: TGTGCCAGCAGTTGGGGCGGGGGGTACAATGAGCAGTTCTTC. The encoded protein is CASSWGGGYNEQFF. The V and J genes are TRBV2 and TRBJ2-1; 8 bases match TRBD2. Germline loops: CDR1 SNHLY, CDR2 FYNNEI. V shed 5 bases, J shed 4 bases, and the junction held 4 bases outside the gene matches. CDR3 length: 14 amino acids.

The V and J genes are TRBV20-1 and TRBJ1-1; TRBD1 matches 10 bases. The CDR3 length is 16 residues. Germline V CDR1 and CDR2: DFQATT, SNEGSKA (reference sequence). The J segment lost 2 bases and the V segment lost 6 bases, leaving 12 bases of the junction unmatched. CDR3 bases: TGCAGTGCCAGTGGGGGACAGGGGAAAAGAAACACTGAAGCTTTCTTT. Protein product: CSASGGQGKRNTEAFF.

V and J are TRBV27 and TRBJ2-3, with 10 nucleotides matching TRBD2. The J segment lost 4 bases and the V segment lost 8 bases, leaving 9 bases of the junction unmatched. This CDR3 region has 15 residues. Germline CDR1 reads MNHEY; CDR2 reads SMNVEV (reference sequence). The DNA of the CDR3 is TGTGCCAGCGGGGCTAGCGGGAGATGGGCAGATACGCAGTATTTT. Protein sequence: CASGASGRWADTQYF.

The rearrangement joins TRBV6-6 to TRBJ2-1; D not resolved. This CDR3 has 14 residues. Germline CDR1 MNHNY, CDR2 SVGAGI (reference sequence). V lost 2 bases to trimming and J lost 9 bases, with 14 bases between them. CDR3 region: CASSYGLGASEQFF. Written as DNA, the CDR3 is TGTGCCAGCAGTTACGGTTTAGGAGCGTCTGAGCAGTTCTTC.

The chain joins TRBV7-3 to TRBJ1-4; D may be TRBD1 (5 bases). Germline V gives CDR1 SGHTA, CDR2 FQGTGA. Trimming left V 1 base short and J 7 bases short, with 22 bases between. CDR3 size: 18 residues. The CDR3 protein is CASSLKDGYRQGGEKLFF. The CDR3, as DNA: TGTGCCAGCAGCTTAAAAGACGGTTACCGGCAGGGAGGTGAAAAACTGTTTTTT.

CDR3 bases: TGTGCCAGCAGGAACAGCGTTAGCTCCTATAATTCACCCCTCCACTTT. Its protein is CASRNSVSSYNSPLHF. The chain has TRBV28 and TRBJ1-6; D is unresolved. V was shortened by 6 bases and J by 0 bases, with 12 bases between the two germline ends. CDR1 and CDR2 from the germline V gene are MDHEN and SYDVKM. The CDR3 consists of 16 residues.